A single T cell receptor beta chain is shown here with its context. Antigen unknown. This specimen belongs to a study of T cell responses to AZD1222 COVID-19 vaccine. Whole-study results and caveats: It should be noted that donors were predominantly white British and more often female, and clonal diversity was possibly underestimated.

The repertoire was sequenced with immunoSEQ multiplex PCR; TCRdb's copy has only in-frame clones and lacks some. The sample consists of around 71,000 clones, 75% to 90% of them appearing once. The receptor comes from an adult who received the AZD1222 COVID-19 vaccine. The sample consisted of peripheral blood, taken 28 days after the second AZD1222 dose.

This CDR3 reads CASSLGLESTDTQYF. The CDR3 coding sequence is TGTGCCAGCAGCTTAGGACTAGAGTCCACAGATACGCAGTATTTT. V and J are TRBV7-9 and TRBJ2-3, with D perhaps matching TRBD2 (6 bases). The CDR3 length is 15 residues. V was cut by 1 base and J by 2 bases, with 10 bases left in between. CDR1 is SEHNR and CDR2 is FQNEAQ in the germline V gene (reference sequence). Using reference TRBV7-9 and TRBJ2-3 for the parts outside the CDR3, the full variable domain is DTGVSQNPRHKITKRGQNVTFRCDPISEHNRLYWYRQTLGQGPEFLTYFQNEAQLEKSRLLSDRFSAERPKGSFSTLEIQRTEQGDSAMYLCASSLGLESTDTQYFGPGTRLTVL.